Below, 27 T cell receptor beta chains from the same sample are listed, as sequenced in a study of pediatric ulcerative colitis. Libraries were prepared by immunoSEQ multiplex PCR; TCRdb keeps only in-frame clonotypes and omits some of them. The sample contains about 36,000 clones, around 78% of which appear only once. Sequencing used blood. These receptors all come from a girl aged 10 to 17 with moderate ulcerative colitis.

V gene TRBV29-1 combines with J gene TRBJ1-3; no firm D call. The length of the CDR3 is 12 residues. V dropped 7 bases and J dropped 0 bases, with 7 bases sitting between them. Germline V CDR1 and CDR2: SQVTM, ANQGSEA. The CDR3 is CSGIVSGNTIYF. CDR3 in DNA: TGCAGCGGTATCGTCTCTGGAAACACCATATATTTT.

This clone was counted only a few times. The rearrangement links TRBV2 to TRBJ1-1; D gene unclear. Trimming left V 4 bases short and J 1 base short, with 7 bases between. Per the germline V gene, CDR1 is SNHLY and CDR2 is FYNNEI. The CDR3 runs to 13 residues. CDR3 sequence: CASSARENTEAFF. The CDR3 nucleotides read TGTGCCAGCAGTGCTCGGGAGAACACTGAAGCTTTCTTT.

The chain is built from TRBV7-9 and TRBJ1-5, with D hard to call. The CDR3 runs to 13 residues. V gave up 5 bases and J gave up 0 bases, with 5 bases separating them. From germline, CDR1 is SEHNR and CDR2 FQNEAQ (reference sequence). The CDR3 reads CASSHNSNQPQHF. In DNA, the CDR3 is TGTGCCAGCAGCCATAATAGCAATCAGCCCCAGCATTTT.

This rearrangement joins TRBV29-1 to TRBJ2-3; the match to TRBD2 covers 8 bases. CDR3 length: 15 residues. J was trimmed by 4 bases and V by 4 bases; bases with no gene match: 10. Per germline, CDR1 SQVTM and CDR2 ANQGSEA. The CDR3 loop is CSVGGLSGVPDTQYF. The CDR3 nucleotides are TGCAGCGTTGGAGGGCTTAGCGGGGTGCCAGATACGCAGTATTTT.

The V call is TRBV7-6, the J call TRBJ1-1; a weak D match, TRBD1 (5 bases). V shed 3 bases and J shed 1 base, with 9 bases lying between them. This CDR3 contains 14 residues. Germline CDR1 and CDR2: SGHVS and FNYEAQ. CDR3 DNA sequence: TGTGCCAGCAGCTTCGCCGGGGGGAACACTGAAGCTTTCTTT. Residues: CASSFAGGNTEAFF.

This clone has just one count. The CDR3: CASTGGADYGYTF. The CDR3 region has the DNA TGCGCCAGCACCGGTGGGGCGGACTATGGCTACACCTTC. This chain uses TRBV5-1 with TRBJ1-2; TRBD1 is a possible D gene (5 bases). CDR3 length equals 13 residues. Trimming left V 6 bases short and J 3 bases short, with 12 bases between. Germline CDR1 SGHRS, CDR2 YFSETQ.

The genes are TRBV5-1 and TRBJ1-1; D uncertain. V lost 3 bases, J lost 3 bases, and 9 bases lay in between. This CDR3 region has 13 residues. Looked up from germline, CDR1 is SGHRS and CDR2 is YFSETQ. The CDR3 DNA follows: TGCGCCAGCAGCTCCGCATCACACACTGAAGCTTTCTTT. Protein sequence: CASSSASHTEAFF.

The chain links TRBV28 to TRBJ1-3, with D possibly being TRBD1 (5 bases). CDR3 length: 16 residues. Trimming stripped 5 bases from V and 4 bases from J, with 18 bases between. The germline V gene encodes CDR1 MDHEN and CDR2 SYDVKM. CDR3 in DNA: TGTGCCAGCAGTCGCCAGACAGTGGATAGGGGAAACACCATATATTTT. The encoded protein is CASSRQTVDRGNTIYF. The variable domain in full, with the rest retrieved from reference TRBV28 and TRBJ1-3, is DVKVTQSSRYLVKRTGEKVFLECVQDMDHENMFWYRQDPGLGLRLIYFSYDVKMKEKGDIPEGYSVSREKKERFSLILESASTNQTSMYLCASSRQTVDRGNTIYFGEGSWLTVV.

The chain couples TRBV11-2 to TRBJ1-2, with D unclear. Germline V lookup: CDR1 SGHAT, CDR2 FQNNGV. V lost 1 base to trimming and J lost 10 bases, with 10 bases between them. The CDR3 is made up of 12 amino acids. The CDR3 protein is CASSLGSFYYTF. CDR3 DNA: TGTGCCAGCAGCTTAGGCTCTTTCTACTACACCTTC.

The gene calls are TRBV5-1 and TRBJ2-1, with a possible D match to TRBD1 (6 bases). CDR1 and CDR2 (germline): SGHRS, YFSETQ. Trimming took 4 bases from V and 8 from J, leaving 19 bases between them. The CDR3 consists of 15 residues. In DNA form, the CDR3 reads TGCGCCAGCAGCCCAGGTTGGGGGCTAGCCGATGAGCAGTTCTTC. This encodes CASSPGWGLADEQFF.

V usage is TRBV30 and J usage is TRBJ2-7; 7 bases map to TRBD1. Germline V gene sequence: CDR1 GTSNPN, CDR2 SVGIG (reference sequence). J gave up 1 base and V 3 bases, and 3 bases lay outside the gene matches. The CDR3 is 13 residues long. The CDR3 loop is CAWRGGPSYEQYF. In nucleotides, the CDR3 is TGTGCCTGGAGAGGGGGCCCATCCTACGAGCAGTACTTC.

The genes are TRBV6-1 and TRBJ1-1, with D possibly being TRBD1 (6 bases). Trimming left V 7 bases short and J 5 bases short, with 17 bases between. This CDR3 is 14 amino acids long. The germline CDR1 and CDR2 sequences are MNHNS and SASEGT. CDR3 region: CASTLTGLRTEAFF. CDR3 coding DNA: TGTGCCAGCACTTTGACAGGCCTCCGGACTGAAGCTTTCTTT.

CDR3 region: CASSQDRGLSYDTQYF. In DNA, the CDR3 is TGTGCCAGCAGTCAGGACAGGGGGCTTTCATATGATACGCAGTATTTT. The chain carries TRBV2 and TRBJ2-3, with 11 bases matching TRBD1. Looked up from germline, CDR1 is SNHLY and CDR2 is FYNNEI. The CDR3 covers 16 residues. V lost 5 bases, J lost 6 bases, and 10 bases stayed unmatched.

The rearrangement uses TRBV4-3 and TRBJ2-7; 9 bases map to TRBD1. V shed 8 bases and J 6 bases; nucleotides not matched to a gene: 8. From germline, CDR1 is LGHNA and CDR2 YSLEER. The CDR3 is 13 residues long. This CDR3 reads CASGLGQGTEQYF. CDR3 nucleotide sequence: TGCGCCAGCGGGCTCGGACAGGGGACCGAGCAGTACTTC.

This sequence joins TRBV4-3 and TRBJ1-5; D is unclear. Germline assignment: CDR1 LGHNA and CDR2 YSLEER. CDR3 size: 15 residues. Trimming cost V 0 bases and J 0 bases, with 6 bases left between them. The CDR3 DNA reads as TGCGCCAGCAGCCAAGAGGCCAATAGCAATCAGCCCCAGCATTTT. Its protein is CASSQEANSNQPQHF.

The CDR3 protein is CASSPDRTSYEQYF. The DNA of the CDR3 is TGTGCCAGCTCCCCGGACAGGACCTCCTACGAGCAGTACTTC. The chain employs TRBV18 and TRBJ2-7; 7 bases agree with TRBD1. V was clipped by 6 bases and J by 0 bases; unmatched bases: 5. Germline V gene sequence: CDR1 KGHSH, CDR2 LQKENI. This CDR3 has 14 residues. The variable domain in full, completed from reference TRBV18 and TRBJ2-7, reads NAGVMQNPRHLVRRRGQEARLRCSPMKGHSHVYWYRQLPEEGLKFMVYLQKENIIDESGMPKERFSAEFPKEGPSILRIQQVVRGDSAAYFCASSPDRTSYEQYFGPGTRLTVT.

This chain joins TRBV27 and TRBJ2-7; TRBD1 matches 8 bases. The CDR3 has 13 amino acids. The germline V gene encodes CDR1 MNHEY and CDR2 SMNVEV (reference sequence). Losses at the gene ends were 2 bases for V and 5 bases for J; bases not matched to a gene: 2. The CDR3, as DNA: TGTGCCAGCAGTTTAGTGGACAGGGACGAGCAGTACTTC. Its translation: CASSLVDRDEQYF.

CDR3 in DNA: TGTGCCAGCAGCGCCGGGACTAGCCTCTACAATGAGCAGTTCTTC. It translates to CASSAGTSLYNEQFF. The chain carries TRBV27 and TRBJ2-1; 9 bases map to TRBD2. Trimming took 6 bases from V and 3 from J; bases not matched to a gene: 6. Germline CDR1 is MNHEY and CDR2 is SMNVEV (reference sequence). This CDR3 is 15 amino acids long.

This rearrangement joins TRBV19 to TRBJ2-1; 7 bases match TRBD1. This CDR3 region has 15 residues. V trimming: 1 base; J trimming: 2 bases; junction bases outside the gene matches: 2. From germline, CDR1 is LNHDA and CDR2 SQIVND (reference sequence). CDR3 nucleotide sequence: TGTGCCAGTAGTATAGTTACAGGGGCCTACAATGAGCAGTTCTTC. It encodes CASSIVTGAYNEQFF.

The V call is TRBV7-2, the J call TRBJ1-2, with 7 bases matching TRBD1. The CDR3 runs 16 residues. Germline V CDR1 and CDR2: SGHTA, FQGNSA. After removal of 3 bases from V and 6 bases from J, the junction contained 13 bases not matched to a gene. The CDR3 here is CASSLGPSGGEDGYTF. CDR3 sequence (DNA): TGTGCCAGCAGCTTGGGGCCGTCAGGGGGAGAGGATGGCTACACCTTC.

The chain links TRBV10-1 to TRBJ2-6; no definite D call. The V gene's germline CDR1 is WNHNN and CDR2 SYGVQD (reference sequence). V lost 4 bases to trimming and J lost 0 bases, with 7 bases between them. This CDR3 comprises 15 residues. CDR3 nucleotides: TGCGCCAGCAGTGGAGCGCCCTCTGGGGCCAACGTCCTGACTTTC. Translation gives CASSGAPSGANVLTF.

The chain combines TRBV5-1 with TRBJ1-1; 7 bases are a match to TRBD1. The junction had 6 bases not matched to a gene; V was cut back by 0 bases and J by 4 bases. This CDR3 contains 15 residues. The germline V gene has CDR1 SGHRS and CDR2 YFSETQ. CDR3 bases: TGCGCCAGCAGCTTGGCTTTCTCAGGGGGCACTGAAGCTTTCTTT. Translating it yields CASSLAFSGGTEAFF.

The rearrangement links TRBV27 to TRBJ2-1; D might be TRBD2 (6 bases). Germline assignment: CDR1 MNHEY and CDR2 SMNVEV (reference sequence). V was clipped by 7 bases and J by 7 bases, with 23 bases between them. The CDR3 is 16 amino acids. DNA of the CDR3: TGTGCCAGCAACCCCTTAGCGGAAAACACGAGAAATGAGCAGTTCTTC. Encoded protein: CASNPLAENTRNEQFF.

This rearrangement joins TRBV19 to TRBJ2-7, with D perhaps matching TRBD1 (6 bases). Trimming pared 3 bases from V and 1 base from J, leaving 13 bases between. The length of the CDR3 is 15 residues. CDR1 and CDR2 from the germline V gene are LNHDA and SQIVND (reference sequence). CDR3 sequence reads: CASSMGARESYEQYF. The DNA for the CDR3 is TGTGCCAGTAGTATGGGGGCCCGGGAATCCTACGAGCAGTACTTC. Full variable domain (rest looked up from reference TRBV19 and TRBJ2-7): DGGITQSPKYLFRKEGQNVTLSCEQNLNHDAMYWYRQDPGQGLRLIYYSQIVNDFQKGDIAEGYSVSREKKESFPLTVTSAQKNPTAFYLCASSMGARESYEQYFGPGTRLTVT.

The CDR3, as DNA: TGTGCCAGCAGCACCAGACGGGAGTGGCTCACCGGGGAGCTGTTTTTT. Its protein is CASSTRREWLTGELFF. The genes are TRBV5-4 and TRBJ2-2; tentatively, D is TRBD2 (6 bases). The CDR3 contains 16 residues. V lost 4 bases and J lost 4, with 17 bases in between. The germline V gene has CDR1 SGHNT and CDR2 YYREEE (reference sequence). The variable domain in full, with the rest retrieved from reference TRBV5-4 and TRBJ2-2, is ETGVTQSPTHLIKTRGQQVTLRCSSQSGHNTVSWYQQALGQGPQFIFQYYREEENGRGNFPPRFSGLQFPNYSSELNVNALELDDSALYLCASSTRREWLTGELFFGEGSRLTVL.

The chain couples TRBV12-5 to TRBJ1-1; a possible D gene is TRBD1 (6 bases). Trimming removed 7 bases at V and 0 bases at J, with 12 bases between. The CDR3 length is 14 residues. Germline CDR1 reads LGHNT; CDR2 reads FRNRAP. The DNA of the CDR3 is TGTGCTAGTGTCCAGGGGATATTGAACACTGAAGCTTTCTTT. It is translated as CASVQGILNTEAFF.

The V gene is TRBV7-9, the J gene TRBJ2-2, with no clear D. The germline CDR1 and CDR2 sequences are SEHNR and FQNEAQ (reference sequence). The CDR3 is 13 amino acids. Trimming took 3 bases from V and 6 from J, leaving 8 bases between them. This chain's CDR3 is CASSFKDAGELFF. CDR3 DNA sequence: TGTGCCAGCAGCTTTAAGGATGCCGGGGAGCTGTTTTTT. Supplemented by reference TRBV7-9 and TRBJ2-2, the full variable domain reads DTGVSQNPRHKITKRGQNVTFRCDPISEHNRLYWYRQTLGQGPEFLTYFQNEAQLEKSRLLSDRFSAERPKGSFSTLEIQRTEQGDSAMYLCASSFKDAGELFFGEGSRLTVL.